Shown below are 17 T cell receptor beta chains from a single sample sequenced in a study of shared clonotypes between healthy human individuals. Some clones are missing from TCRdb's copy, which holds only in-frame ones; the method was immunoSEQ multiplex PCR. The table shows 2 million to 3 million clones, with over 85% occurring only once. The sample was naive CD4+ T cells from PBMCs. Subset given: CD45RA+ positively selected. The origin of the receptors is a man younger than 30 in good health. Some clones in this sample may be carry-over from other donors' samples.

The chain has TRBV7-8 and TRBJ2-7, with 8 positions matching TRBD2. V dropped 7 bases and J dropped 2; count of bases not matched to a gene: 7. Germline V gives CDR1 SGHVS, CDR2 FQNEAQ. The CDR3 totals 14 residues. The CDR3: CASKISGGAYEQYF. The CDR3 DNA follows: TGTGCCAGCAAAATCAGCGGGGGTGCCTACGAGCAGTACTTC.

V usage is TRBV6-6 and J usage is TRBJ2-5; D is perhaps TRBD1 or TRBD2 (6 bases each). The CDR3 totals 15 residues. V was pared by 4 bases and J by 4 bases, with 16 bases between. The germline V gene has CDR1 MNHNY and CDR2 SVGAGI (reference sequence). The chain's CDR3 is CASSSQQGGGETQYF. The CDR3 DNA reads TGTGCCAGCAGTTCCCAACAGGGAGGCGGAGAGACCCAGTACTTC.

The rearrangement joins TRBV28 to TRBJ2-1; the match to TRBD1 covers 7 bases. The V gene's germline CDR1 is MDHEN and CDR2 SYDVKM. Unmatched junction bases numbered 13, after V lost 9 bases and J lost 5 bases. The CDR3 has 15 residues. The DNA of the CDR3 is TGTGCCAGTTTCGAGGGCAGGGGGATCGACAATGAGCAGTTCTTC. Translated, it gives CASFEGRGIDNEQFF. The full variable domain, with the rest looked up from reference TRBV28 and TRBJ2-1, is DVKVTQSSRYLVKRTGEKVFLECVQDMDHENMFWYRQDPGLGLRLIYFSYDVKMKEKGDIPEGYSVSREKKERFSLILESASTNQTSMYLCASFEGRGIDNEQFFGPGTRLTVL.

The chain has TRBV21-1 and TRBJ2-5; whether TRBD2, the table's D call, matches the DNA was not checked. TRBV21-1 corresponds to a pseudogene. This CDR3 contains 16 residues. The DNA for the CDR3 is TGTGCCAGCAGCAAAGGGGGTCTAGCGGGAGTAGAGACCCAGTACTTC. Translating it yields CASSKGGLAGVETQYF.

This chain joins TRBV5-4 and TRBJ2-5, with 9 nucleotides matching TRBD1. CDR1 is SGHNT and CDR2 is YYREEE in the germline V gene (reference sequence). The length of the CDR3 is 15 residues. The J segment lost 5 bases and the V segment lost 4 bases, leaving 9 bases of the junction unmatched. CDR3 sequence (DNA): TGTGCCAGCAGCCAACAACAGGGGGCGAGGGAGACCCAGTACTTC. It codes for CASSQQQGARETQYF. Drawing the rest from reference TRBV5-4 and TRBJ2-5, the complete variable domain is ETGVTQSPTHLIKTRGQQVTLRCSSQSGHNTVSWYQQALGQGPQFIFQYYREEENGRGNFPPRFSGLQFPNYSSELNVNALELDDSALYLCASSQQQGARETQYFGPGTRLLVL.

V is TRBV7-9 and J is TRBJ1-2, with 7 bases aligning to TRBD1. The V and J ends lost 5 bases and 5 bases, in that order; junction bases with no gene match: 8. Germline V gene sequence: CDR1 SEHNR, CDR2 FQNEAQ (reference sequence). This CDR3 comprises 14 residues. The CDR3 coding sequence is TGTGCCAGCAGCCAGACAGGGTCGCGGTATGGCTACACCTTC. Translation: CASSQTGSRYGYTF.

V gene TRBV27 combines with J gene TRBJ2-5, with TRBD2 matching 12 bases. CDR1 is MNHEY and CDR2 is SMNVEV in the germline V gene (reference sequence). Germline trimming cut 1 base from V and 4 bases from J; bases unmatched to any gene: 7. This CDR3 region has 17 residues. The CDR3 sequence is CASSLFFSSGRVETQYF. The CDR3 bases are TGTGCCAGCAGTTTATTTTTCTCTAGCGGGAGGGTAGAGACCCAGTACTTC.

On this clone itself: Other DNA sequences of this sample code for an identical CDR3. V usage is TRBV28 and J usage is TRBJ2-7, with a weak D call TRBD2 (6 bases). The CDR3 extends over 11 amino acids. Germline V gives CDR1 MDHEN, CDR2 SYDVKM. Trimming took 5 bases from V and 7 from J, leaving 9 bases between them. CDR3 DNA: TGTGCCAGCAGTCTCCGGGAGGAGCAGTACTTC. Protein: CASSLREEQYF.

A single count supports this clone. V usage is TRBV20-1 and J usage is TRBJ2-7; tentatively, D is TRBD2 (7 bases). V was shortened by 5 bases and J by 10 bases, with 15 bases between the two germline ends. Germline V gene data show CDR1 as DFQATT and CDR2 as SNEGSKA (reference sequence). The CDR3 spans 11 residues. DNA of the CDR3: TGCAGTGCTTCTAGGGGGGGAGGTCAGTACTTC. Translating it yields CSASRGGGQYF.

This clone is a singleton in its sample. The chain employs TRBV5-1 and TRBJ2-7, with a weak D call TRBD2 (6 bases). This CDR3 has 15 residues. The germline V and J ends were trimmed by 5 bases and 4 bases, with 19 bases remaining between them. Germline V gives CDR1 SGHRS, CDR2 YFSETQ. Here the CDR3 DNA reads TGCGCCAGCAGTCCCTTGGGCCGGGACTCTTACGAGCAGTACTTC. It encodes CASSPLGRDSYEQYF. Supplemented by reference TRBV5-1 and TRBJ2-7, the full variable domain reads KAGVTQTPRYLIKTRGQQVTLSCSPISGHRSVSWYQQTPGQGLQFLFEYFSETQRNKGNFPGRFSGRQFSNSRSEMNVSTLELGDSALYLCASSPLGRDSYEQYFGPGTRLTVT.

The count of this clone is one. The V gene is TRBV10-3, the J gene TRBJ2-1, with TRBD2 as a possible D gene (6 bases). V was trimmed by 2 bases and J by 0 bases, leaving 11 bases between them. The CDR3 is 16 residues long. The germline V gene encodes CDR1 ENHRY and CDR2 SYGVKD. In nucleotides, the CDR3 is TGTGCCATCAGTGAGAGGCCGGGGGACTCCTACAATGAGCAGTTCTTC. Translated, it gives CAISERPGDSYNEQFF.

The chain has TRBV2 and TRBJ2-6; the D gene could be TRBD1 or TRBD2 (6 bases each). Trimming removed 3 bases at V and 1 base at J, with 19 bases between. CDR3 length equals 19 residues. CDR1 is SNHLY, CDR2 FYNNEI, per germline. Here the CDR3 reads CASSDNSRGGLSGANVLTF. In DNA form, the CDR3 reads TGTGCCAGCAGTGATAATAGCAGGGGCGGACTATCTGGGGCCAACGTCCTGACTTTC.

The CDR3 DNA reads TGTGCTAGTGGTTTGGAGGGCTACGAGCAGTACTTC. It is translated as CASGLEGYEQYF. The genes are TRBV12-5 and TRBJ2-7; D is ambiguous. V lost 1 base to trimming and J lost 3 bases, with 4 bases between them. CDR1 and CDR2 (germline): LGHNT, FRNRAP. This CDR3 is built from 12 residues.

The chain couples TRBV15 to TRBJ2-7; 9 nucleotides align to TRBD2. J lost 4 bases, V lost 7 bases, and 8 bases had no gene match. This CDR3 spans 14 amino acids. Per the germline V gene, CDR1 is LNHNV and CDR2 is YYDKDF (reference sequence). The CDR3 DNA is TGTGCCACCAAGATCGCGGGAGGGGAATACGAGCAGTACTTC. Encoded protein: CATKIAGGEYEQYF.

The V call is TRBV14, the J call TRBJ1-2; D may be TRBD1 (5 bases). Germline values: CDR1 SGHDN, CDR2 FVKESK. The CDR3 contains 15 residues. V was clipped by 0 bases and J by 8 bases, with 16 bases between them. CDR3 amino acids: CASSQEVGALGGYTF. The CDR3 DNA follows: TGTGCCAGCAGCCAAGAAGTTGGGGCCCTCGGGGGCTACACCTTC. The full variable domain, rest sourced from reference TRBV14 and TRBJ1-2, is EAGVTQFPSHSVIEKGQTVTLRCDPISGHDNLYWYRRVMGKEIKFLLHFVKESKQDESGMPNNRFLAERTGGTYSTLKVQPAELEDSGVYFCASSQEVGALGGYTFGSGTRLTVV.

Only one count was recorded for this clone. This chain uses TRBV7-3 with TRBJ2-1; D gene ambiguous. CDR1 and CDR2 from the germline V gene are SGHTA and FQGTGA. The CDR3 sequence is 14 residues long. The V end was cut by 5 bases, the J end by 2 bases, with 10 bases between. As DNA, the CDR3 is TGTGCCAGCAGCGTGAAGCCTACCTACAATGAGCAGTTCTTC. Its protein product is CASSVKPTYNEQFF.

To note about this clone: The sample has other DNA sequences that encode this CDR3 too. J is TRBJ1-2 and V is TRBV28; 7 positions match TRBD1. This CDR3 is built from 12 residues. Germline V gives CDR1 MDHEN, CDR2 SYDVKM. J lost 8 bases, V lost 2 bases, and 2 bases had no gene match. This CDR3 is CASSLRGRGYTF. DNA for the CDR3: TGTGCCAGCAGTTTAAGGGGGCGAGGCTACACCTTC.